Shown below are 14 T cell receptor beta chains from a single sample sequenced in a study of vaccination effects on CD4 cells after COVID-19. These receptors' antigens are unknown. ViraFEST assay sequencing came after antigen-specific CD4+ T cells were expanded with viral peptide pools. Culturing for ten to eleven days preceded CD4+ T cell isolation. Each vaccine recipient was nucleocapsid antibody negative and had no prior SARS-CoV-2 infection. Assay used: immunoSEQ multiplex PCR; TCRdb lists only in-frame clones, some missing. This sample has 30,000 to 35,000 clones; about 80% occur once, and the top ten carry approximately 30%. Material: CD4+ T cells from PBMCs cultured with HCoV-OC43 spike peptides, obtained before COVID-19 vaccination. The subset here: HCoV-OC43 spike overlapping peptide pool stimulation. The receptors shown here come from a human donor who received a COVID-19 vaccine.

CDR3 sequence: CASSINGLMDYGYTF. The CDR3 DNA follows: TGTGCCAGTAGTATAAATGGGTTGATGGACTATGGCTACACCTTC. The chain has TRBV19 and TRBJ1-2; no reliable D call. V dropped 2 bases and J dropped 3 bases, with 13 bases sitting between them. This CDR3 spans 15 amino acids. CDR1 and CDR2 from the germline V gene are LNHDA and SQIVND (reference sequence).

This sequence joins TRBV3-1 (or the pseudogene TRBV3-2) and TRBJ2-1, with TRBD2 matching 7 bases. J was trimmed by 7 bases and V by 4 bases; bases with no gene match: 7. The V gene's germline CDR1 is LGHDT and CDR2 YNNKEL (reference sequence). There are 14 residues in the CDR3. The CDR3, as DNA: TGTGCCAGCAGCCCGAGTCTAGCGGAGAATGAGCAGTTCTTC. The encoded protein is CASSPSLAENEQFF.

This clone was counted between two and nine times. The V gene is TRBV18, the J gene TRBJ2-2; D gene unclear. The CDR3 runs to 13 residues. Germline lookup yields CDR1 KGHSH and CDR2 LQKENI. The V end was cut by 4 bases, the J end by 1 base, with 4 bases between. CDR3 loop: CASSLMNTGELFF. The CDR3 DNA reads as TGTGCCAGCTCACTCATGAACACCGGGGAGCTGTTTTTT. Full variable domain (missing parts from reference TRBV18 and TRBJ2-2): NAGVMQNPRHLVRRRGQEARLRCSPMKGHSHVYWYRQLPEEGLKFMVYLQKENIIDESGMPKERFSAEFPKEGPSILRIQQVVRGDSAAYFCASSLMNTGELFFGEGSRLTVL.

The rearrangement links TRBV5-6 to TRBJ1-2; no reliable D call. This CDR3 is 14 amino acids long. CDR1 and CDR2 from the germline V gene are SGHDT and YYEEEE. Trimming stripped 0 bases from V and 0 bases from J, with 6 bases between. The CDR3 coding sequence is TGTGCCAGCAGCTTGGGGGTCTCTAACTATGGCTACACCTTC. The encoded protein is CASSLGVSNYGYTF.

CDR3 region: CAWSVRGGLGNQPQHF. DNA for the CDR3: TGTGCCTGGAGTGTACGGGGGGGATTGGGCAATCAGCCCCAGCATTTT. This chain connects TRBV30 to TRBJ1-5; D may be TRBD1 (5 bases). The CDR3 loop spans 16 amino acids. Trimming shortened V by 0 bases and J by 2 bases, and 14 bases separated the two germline ends. CDR1 and CDR2 from the germline V gene are GTSNPN and SVGIG (reference sequence).

The chain uses TRBV6-4 and TRBJ2-1, with 8 bases matching TRBD2. Germline V gene sequence: CDR1 MRHNA, CDR2 SNTAGT. Losses at the gene ends were 5 bases for V and 7 bases for J; bases not matched to a gene: 7. The CDR3 is 14 residues long. Here the CDR3 reads CASSRAGVRNEQFF. The CDR3 DNA reads as TGTGCCAGCAGTCGAGCGGGAGTGAGGAATGAGCAGTTCTTC.

The gene calls are TRBV19 and TRBJ1-2; 7 bases agree with TRBD1. The CDR3 loop spans 14 amino acids. The V gene's germline CDR1 is LNHDA and CDR2 SQIVND (reference sequence). V lost 10 bases and J lost 8; bases outside the gene matches: 16. This chain's CDR3 is CATLMAGQTHGYTF. The CDR3 DNA follows: TGTGCCACCCTCATGGCGGGACAGACCCACGGCTACACCTTC.

This chain uses TRBV9 with TRBJ2-3; possible D gene TRBD2, 6 bases. The ends were cut back, 0 bases at V and 2 bases at J, with 10 bases in the middle. CDR1 is SGDLS and CDR2 is YYNGEE in the germline V gene. CDR3 size: 15 residues. CDR3 region: CASSVGLGDTDTQYF. CDR3 DNA: TGTGCCAGCAGCGTAGGACTAGGGGACACAGATACGCAGTATTTT.

The chain links TRBV18 to TRBJ1-6; D ambiguous. CDR3 length: 14 residues. CDR1 is KGHSH, CDR2 LQKENI, per germline. V lost 3 bases and J 6 bases, leaving 9 bases between the germline ends. The CDR3 sequence: CASSPGWGNSPLHF. For the CDR3, the DNA is TGTGCCAGCTCACCGGGATGGGGTAATTCACCCCTCCACTTT.

The chain combines TRBV5-1 with TRBJ2-3; 7 bases are shared with TRBD1. V shed 4 bases and J 1 base; nucleotides not matched to a gene: 6. This CDR3 region has 15 residues. Germline lookup yields CDR1 SGHRS and CDR2 YFSETQ. CDR3 protein: CASSVWDSRTDTQYF. For the CDR3, the DNA is TGCGCCAGCAGCGTGTGGGACAGCCGCACAGATACGCAGTATTTT.

This chain joins TRBV30 and TRBJ2-3; 9 bases are shared with TRBD2. This CDR3 spans 15 amino acids. Losses at the gene ends were 4 bases for V and 1 base for J; bases not matched to a gene: 6. Per the germline V gene, CDR1 is GTSNPN and CDR2 is SVGIG (reference sequence). The CDR3 nucleotides read TGTGCCTGGAATATAGCGGGAGCCCGCACAGATACGCAGTATTTT. Protein: CAWNIAGARTDTQYF.

The V and J genes are TRBV11-1 and TRBJ2-3; 13 bases fit TRBD2. Germline lookup yields CDR1 SGHAT and CDR2 FQDESV (reference sequence). The ends lost 5 bases at V and 6 bases at J; junction bases unmatched: 8. The CDR3 totals 16 residues. The CDR3 sequence is CASSPGLAGLGDTQYF. The CDR3 DNA follows: TGTGCCAGCAGCCCGGGACTAGCGGGATTGGGGGATACGCAGTATTTT.

The chain combines TRBV5-4 with TRBJ1-3; a possible D gene is TRBD1 (6 bases). Per germline, CDR1 SGHNT and CDR2 YYREEE (reference sequence). V was cut by 0 bases and J by 0 bases, with 10 bases left in between. The CDR3 totals 16 residues. The CDR3 region has the DNA TGTGCCAGCAGCTTGGCGGGGACATACTCTGGAAACACCATATATTTT. This sequence encodes CASSLAGTYSGNTIYF.

The J gene is TRBJ1-4, the V gene TRBV5-1; D may be TRBD1 (6 bases). Trimming removed 0 bases from V and 8 bases from J, with 14 bases in between. Germline CDR1 and CDR2: SGHRS and YFSETQ. This CDR3 comprises 15 residues. The CDR3: CASSLGAGAQEKLFF. The CDR3 DNA reads as TGCGCCAGCAGCTTGGGGGCAGGGGCGCAGGAAAAACTGTTTTTT.